This paragraph covers one T cell receptor beta chain sequence. Using immunoSEQ multiplex PCR, the repertoire was profiled, and TCRdb retains in-frame clones only, with some absent. The sample holds 100,000 or so clones, roughly 80% seen once. These data belong to a study of T cell responses to AZD1222 COVID-19 vaccine. CDR1 and CDR2 from the germline V gene are MGHRA and YSYEKL. There are 15 residues in the CDR3. Trimming removed 0 bases at V and 3 bases at J, with 11 bases between. V is TRBV4-1 and J is TRBJ1-1, with D perhaps matching TRBD1 (5 bases). This receptor was identified in an adult in good health. The specimen was peripheral blood, collected on day 0 of AZD1222 vaccination. The chain's CDR3 is CASSQDTGTYTEAFF. CDR3 coding DNA: TGCGCCAGCAGCCAAGATACGGGGACGTACACTGAAGCTTTCTTT.